This T cell receptor beta chain emerged from a study of OX40 agonist ivuxolimab in advanced cancers. Background on the study: While on treatment, patients had intravenous ivuxolimab at 0.01 to 10 mg/kg every 2 weeks.

TCRdb's table, derived via immunoSEQ multiplex PCR, lists solely in-frame clones and lacks some. The sample holds about 14,000 clones, roughly 77% seen once. Sequencing used CD4+ or CD8+ T cells sorted from blood, obtained in a trial of the OX40 agonist ivuxolimab. The sequence derives from an adult with an advanced solid tumor such as melanoma, head and neck, liver or kidney cancer.

For the CDR3, the DNA is TGTGCCAGCAGCAAAATAAACCCCGCAGTCACTGAAGCTTTCTTT. It specifies CASSKINPAVTEAFF. The rearrangement joins TRBV21-1 to TRBJ1-1; the table gives TRBD1 as D, unverified against the DNA. TRBV21-1 is a pseudogene. CDR3 size: 15 residues.